One sample yielded the 9 T cell receptor beta chains listed below, sequenced in a study of radiotherapy plus CTLA-4 blockade in lung cancer. TCRdb's table, derived via immunoSEQ multiplex PCR, lists solely in-frame clones and lacks some. The sample contains about 51,000 clones, 75% to 85% of which appear only once. The sequences come from peripheral blood, collected from a patient treated with radiotherapy plus ipilimumab. These receptors were taken from a human donor with non-small cell lung cancer who had a complete response to radiotherapy plus ipilimumab.

The V call is TRBV25-1, the J call TRBJ1-2, with D possibly being TRBD1 (6 bases). V lost 4 bases to trimming and J lost 4 bases, with 7 bases between them. The CDR3 consists of 12 residues. Germline CDR1 MGHDK, CDR2 SYGVNS. CDR3 residues: CASSVQGYGYTF. CDR3 coding DNA: TGTGCCAGCAGTGTACAGGGCTATGGCTACACCTTC.

The chain is built from TRBV6-5 and TRBJ1-6, with D perhaps TRBD1 (5 bases). CDR3 size: 16 residues. Trimming took 2 bases from V and 6 from J, leaving 14 bases between them. The germline V gene encodes CDR1 MNHEY and CDR2 SVGAGI. The CDR3 is CASSYRLRVPNSPLHF. The CDR3 DNA reads TGTGCCAGCAGTTACCGACTCAGGGTCCCTAATTCACCCCTCCACTTT.

This clone was counted a single time. The rearrangement links TRBV5-1 to TRBJ1-4; TRBD1 matches 7 bases. The germline V gene has CDR1 SGHRS and CDR2 YFSETQ. V trimming: 3 bases; J trimming: 7 bases; junction bases outside the gene matches: 6. The CDR3 totals 14 residues. CDR3 bases: TGCGCCAGCAGCTCGGGAGCAGGGGGTGAAAAACTGTTTTTT. Its translation: CASSSGAGGEKLFF.

The chain combines TRBV7-8 with TRBJ2-7, with D unclear. Germline assignment: CDR1 SGHVS and CDR2 FQNEAQ. The CDR3 has 13 residues. Trimming stripped 1 base from V and 2 bases from J, with 6 bases between. CDR3 nucleotides: TGTGCCAGCAGCTTAGGATCGGCCTACGAGCAGTACTTC. This sequence encodes CASSLGSAYEQYF.

The CDR3 DNA sequence: TGCGCCAGCAGCCCTATTCCCCTCATTTGGGGCAGAGATGAAAAACTGTTTTTT. Its protein product is CASSPIPLIWGRDEKLFF. The chain uses TRBV5-1 and TRBJ1-4, with D perhaps TRBD1 (5 bases). Germline V gene data show CDR1 as SGHRS and CDR2 as YFSETQ. V was shortened by 4 bases and J by 6 bases, with 25 bases between the two germline ends. The CDR3 contains 18 residues.

The chain joins TRBV9 to TRBJ1-1; the D gene is possibly TRBD1 (6 bases). Germline V gives CDR1 SGDLS, CDR2 YYNGEE. This CDR3 region has 15 residues. The V end was cut by 5 bases, the J end by 0 bases, with 14 bases between. Here the CDR3 DNA reads TGTGCCAGCAGAGCTGTAGGGGGGGTGAACACTGAAGCTTTCTTT. It yields the protein CASRAVGGVNTEAFF.

This CDR3 reads CASSPGQTGELFF. CDR3 bases: TGTGCCAGTAGTCCCGGACAGACCGGGGAGCTGTTTTTT. The chain joins TRBV19 to TRBJ2-2, with D possibly TRBD1 on 6 matching bases. From germline, CDR1 is LNHDA and CDR2 SQIVND (reference sequence). The CDR3 spans 13 residues. V was clipped by 5 bases and J by 5 bases, with 9 bases between them.

This chain uses TRBV5-4 with TRBJ1-2; D ambiguous. Germline assignment: CDR1 SGHNT and CDR2 YYREEE (reference sequence). Trimming took off 2 bases at V and 4 bases at J, with 21 bases between the two ends. The length of the CDR3 is 17 residues. CDR3 nucleotides: TGTGCCAGCAGCTTTAACGTACGAGTCGTCTCCCCCTATGGCTACACCTTC. This sequence encodes CASSFNVRVVSPYGYTF. The variable domain in full, with the rest retrieved from reference TRBV5-4 and TRBJ1-2, is ETGVTQSPTHLIKTRGQQVTLRCSSQSGHNTVSWYQQALGQGPQFIFQYYREEENGRGNFPPRFSGLQFPNYSSELNVNALELDDSALYLCASSFNVRVVSPYGYTFGSGTRLTVV.

The count of this clone is one. CDR3 in amino acids: CASSYSDGLALYEQYF. The CDR3 DNA reads as TGTGCCAGCAGTTACTCGGACGGACTCGCCCTCTACGAGCAGTACTTC. The chain recombines TRBV6-5 with TRBJ2-7; D possibly corresponds to TRBD2 (5 bases). CDR1 MNHEY and CDR2 SVGAGI come from the germline V gene. CDR3 size: 16 residues. With 0 bases removed from V and 3 bases from J, the gap between germline ends came to 15 bases.